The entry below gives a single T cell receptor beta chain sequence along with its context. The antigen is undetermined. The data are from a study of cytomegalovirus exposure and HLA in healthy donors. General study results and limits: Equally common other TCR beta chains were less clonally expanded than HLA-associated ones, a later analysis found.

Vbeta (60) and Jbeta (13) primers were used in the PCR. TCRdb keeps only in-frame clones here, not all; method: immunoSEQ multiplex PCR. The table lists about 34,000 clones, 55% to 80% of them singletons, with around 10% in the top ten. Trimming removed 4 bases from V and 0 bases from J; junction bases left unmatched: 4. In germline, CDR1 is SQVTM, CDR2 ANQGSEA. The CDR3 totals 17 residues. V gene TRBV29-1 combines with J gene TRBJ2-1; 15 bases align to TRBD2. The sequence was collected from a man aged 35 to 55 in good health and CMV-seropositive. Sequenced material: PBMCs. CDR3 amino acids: CSVVGLAGGGSYNEQFF. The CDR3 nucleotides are TGCAGCGTTGTGGGACTAGCGGGGGGCGGCTCCTACAATGAGCAGTTCTTC.